The clone carrying this T cell receptor beta chain was picked up a small number of times. What it binds is not known. These data belong to a study of T cell repertoires in cytomegalovirus infection. Whole-study context: As its CMV epitopes, the study selected recently identified HLA-C-restricted and well-studied HLA-B-restricted targets. In public TCR beta signatures, there were indications of both CMV infection and matching HLA type. Study outcomes and limitations: CMV carriers having the relevant HLA were flagged by cumulative public TCR beta family frequency. What dominated the ex vivo response were HLA-C-restricted CMV-specific TCR beta clonotypes.

TCRdb re-called the reads with MiXCR, one entry per CDR3 protein. Of hundreds of thousands of distinct CDR3 sequences in the sample, around a third were seen once. CDR1 MNHEY and CDR2 SMNVEV come from the germline V gene (reference sequence). Trimming cost V 3 bases and J 7 bases; bases outside gene matches: 3. CDR3 length: 14 amino acids. The chain joins TRBV27 to TRBJ2-1; 10 nucleotides agree with TRBD2. This sequence was found in a human donor in good health (CMV status not recorded). Some clones in this sample may be carry-over from other donors' samples. The sample here was cultured PBMCs, taken from culture after CMV antigen stimulation. CDR3 DNA: TGTGCCAGCAGTTTTCTAGCGGGAGTAAATGAGCAGTTCTTC. It specifies CASSFLAGVNEQFF.